This T cell receptor (beta chain) came from a study of T-cell reconstitution after alpha-beta-depleted transplantation in children. This CDR3 is 15 amino acids long. Germline CDR1 is DFQATT and CDR2 is SNEGSKA (reference sequence). V lost 3 bases to trimming and J lost 5 bases, with 19 bases between them. Using unique molecular identifiers, the investigators prepared the TCRbeta library. TCRdb re-called the PCR reads with MiXCR, one entry per CDR3 protein. The sample holds 900,000 or so distinct CDR3 sequences, 16% seen once. As for this clonotype: What it recognizes is unknown.

Study-wide findings and caveats: The origin of high day-60 TCRbeta diversity in some patients lay in surviving recipient T cells and thymic progenitors.

This TCR came from a male patient aged 10 to 17 who had a stem cell transplant for acute lymphoblastic leukemia, so the T cells may come from the graft donor. The sequences come from PBMCs, mostly from graft donor cells, collected 360 days after TCRalphabeta/CD19-depleted stem cell transplant. The J gene is TRBJ2-5, the V gene TRBV20-1; either TRBD1 or TRBD2 may supply D (5 bases each). The CDR3 bases are TGCAGTGCTAGTAAGGGGAACGGGGCGAGGGAGACCCAGTACTTC. This codes for CSASKGNGARETQYF.